This record covers a single T cell receptor (beta chain). What this receptor recognizes is not known. Per-base qualities were not stored, and no clone one base away is much larger. Read against the paper, the sample's time point label means: week 23, last vaccination. Every vaccine dose consisted of 300 ug of a 20-mer mutant IDH1 peptide in Montanide, administered subcutaneously together with topical imiquimod. The donors had newly diagnosed IDH1-mutant astrocytomas of WHO grade 3 or 4 that showed loss of nuclear ATRX. The samples were drawn from NOA16, a multicentre, single-arm, open-label phase I trial in Germany that tested a mutant IDH1 peptide vaccine in humans for the first time. Genomic DNA for TCRB sequencing was isolated from EDTA blood with the DNeasy Blood and Tissue Kit. The data were taken from a study of a mutant IDH1 vaccine in newly diagnosed glioma (dated by TCRdb to about 2021). Background on the whole study: Patients were given eight vaccinations, in weeks 1, 3, 5, 7, 11, 15, 19 and 23, which matched visits V03 through V10. Before enrollment, most patients had been given radiochemotherapy with temozolomide as standard therapy, while the rest had received either radiotherapy alone or temozolomide alone. For exploratory analyses, fewer than 30 treated patients had longitudinal TCRB deep sequencing done wherever samples were available. The roughly 30 treated patients were roughly 62% male and around 40% female, with a mean age of roughly 40 years. Six visits were used for peripheral blood collection: V03 (baseline), V05, V07, V10, V12 and V13. Vaccination started 4-6 weeks after radiotherapy alone, or was given together with temozolomide cycles in the groups whose treatment included chemotherapy.

Findings and caveats that apply to the study as a whole: Availability determined which PBMC samples were chosen for TCRB deep sequencing. Pseudoprogression appeared unrelated to alterations in the top peripheral T cell clonotypes detected by TCRB sequencing. Immune responses induced by the vaccine were seen in around 93% of patients across multiple MHC alleles. The authors stated that sample limitations prevented analyses of patient blood samples from being reproduced.

Preparation of the library involved the immunoSEQ multiplex PCR assay. Following the manufacturer's protocol, the hsTCRB Kit was used to amplify rearranged TCR beta chain sequences. An Illumina MiSeq was used to sequence the TCRB libraries. The paper's data handling went like this. Demultiplexing, trimming and gene mapping were performed with the kit vendor's proprietary platform. As stored in TCRdb, this immuneACCESS dataset retains in-frame rearrangements with V and J assigned. A fraction of the clones does not appear; measured against another copy, unresolved V genes explain less than half of the discrepancy, and the remainder lacks a known reason. The V and J calls and the clone size are those of that table, but D and trimming were determined from the DNA. The sample table contains around 60,000 clones; only one count was recorded for roughly 84% of them. Roughly 3.9% of the sample rests with the top ten.

The V end gives up 4 bases and the J end 0 bases, leaving 14 bases in the junction not matched to a gene. The cysteine opens and the phenylalanine closes a CDR3 of 21 amino acids. Only the CDR3 DNA stays, 63 bases, in frame from base 1. The germline V gene specifies SGHDN as CDR1 and FVKESK as CDR2. The material was PBMCs, obtained from a glioma patient whose treatment included an IDH1 peptide vaccine. The chain joins TRBV14 to TRBJ2-1, and TRBD2 matches 14 of the central bases. This clonotype was sampled from a young man with glioma. The sequenced DNA is TGTGCCAGCAGCCCGGGACTAGCGGGGGACAAATATCTGAGCTCCTACAATGAGCAGTTCTTC. Translated, it gives CASSPGLAGDKYLSSYNEQFF.